This T cell receptor (beta chain) was sequenced for a study of cytomegalovirus exposure and HLA in healthy donors. Germline V gene sequence: CDR1 SGDLS, CDR2 YYNGEE. After removal of 1 base from V and 5 bases from J, the junction contained 2 bases not matched to a gene. The CDR3 is 14 residues long. A word on this clone: Its specificity is unknown.

A multiplex PCR was run with 60 Vbeta primers and 13 Jbeta primers. TCRdb's copy holds only in-frame clones and misses some; the assay was immunoSEQ multiplex PCR. Of about 190,000 clones listed, about 85% were seen once; the top ten hold roughly a tenth. Regarding the study as a whole: Later analysis indicated greater clonal expansion among HLA-associated TCR beta chains than among equally common other chains. When the data were analyzed later, several of the most significant clusters appeared to be linked to common viral pathogens.

Sequences were obtained from PBMCs. This TCR came from a woman aged 50 to 60 in good health and CMV-seropositive. The chain uses TRBV9 and TRBJ2-7; 11 bases match TRBD2. Here the CDR3 reads CASSVLAGGDEQYF. The DNA for the CDR3 is TGTGCCAGCAGCGTATTAGCGGGGGGGGACGAGCAGTACTTC.